Shown below are 22 T cell receptor beta chains from a single sample sequenced in a study of blood T cells in healthy people across ages. PCR was performed a second time for roughly 7 to 11 cycles using a sample-barcoded 5' primer and a J-beta primer mix. Each CDR3 protein is one row after TCRdb ran MiXCR on the 5' RACE reads. The sample includes about 930,000 distinct CDR3 sequences, roughly 28% seen only once; the top ten take about 9.4%. This same sample was also part of a study on T cells of mothers and their children.

The sequenced material came from blood. The receptors originated from a woman aged 40 to 50 in good health.

This clonotype was seen ten or more times. J is TRBJ2-1 and V is TRBV5-1; a possible D gene is TRBD2 (5 bases). This CDR3 region has 15 residues. Trimming took off 7 bases at V and 0 bases at J, with 14 bases between the two ends. Germline lookup yields CDR1 SGHRS and CDR2 YFSETQ. The CDR3 loop is CASGSGVGSYNEQFF. The CDR3 nucleotides read TGCGCCAGCGGGTCCGGGGTCGGCTCCTACAATGAGCAGTTCTTC. Full variable domain (remainder filled in from reference TRBV5-1 and TRBJ2-1): KAGVTQTPRYLIKTRGQQVTLSCSPISGHRSVSWYQQTPGQGLQFLFEYFSETQRNKGNFPGRFSGRQFSNSRSEMNVSTLELGDSALYLCASGSGVGSYNEQFFGPGTRLTVL.

In regard to this clonotype: A much more abundant neighbour one base away suggests this may be a read error. The chain links TRBV6-2 or TRBV6-3 to TRBJ2-5; the D gene could be TRBD1 or TRBD2 (5 bases each). Trimming pared 5 bases from V and 11 bases from J, leaving 15 bases between. Germline assignment: CDR1 MNHEY and CDR2 SVGEGT. There are 12 residues in the CDR3. The CDR3 loop reads CASSRGRWEQYF. CDR3 bases: TGTGCCAGCAGTCGGGGACGCTGGGAGCAGTACTTC.

This clonotype was counted at least ten times. The J gene is TRBJ1-2, the V gene TRBV9; D not certain. The V gene's germline CDR1 is SGDLS and CDR2 YYNGEE. The CDR3 is 15 amino acids. V lost 0 bases and J lost 2, with 11 bases in between. As DNA, the CDR3 is TGTGCCAGCAGCGTAGGCCCGCCGGACAACTATGGCTACACCTTC. It yields the protein CASSVGPPDNYGYTF.

The J gene is TRBJ2-1, the V gene TRBV7-6; the D gene is possibly TRBD1 (5 bases). The CDR3 extends over 12 amino acids. Germline V CDR1 and CDR2: SGHVS, FNYEAQ. V lost 3 bases and J 12 bases, leaving 12 bases between the germline ends. In DNA form, the CDR3 reads TGTGCCAGCAGCTTGCCACAGGAGAGGCAGTTCTTC. It specifies CASSLPQERQFF.

The genes are TRBV15 and TRBJ1-1; no reliable D call. The CDR3 has 16 residues. CDR1 is LNHNV, CDR2 YYDKDF, per germline (reference sequence). V gave up 0 bases and J gave up 0 bases, with 11 bases separating them. The CDR3 sequence is CATSRDFGRLNTEAFF. CDR3 bases: TGTGCCACCAGCAGAGATTTCGGACGGCTGAACACTGAAGCTTTCTTT.

This clonotype was counted a few times. The junction departs from the called germline gene at one end, perhaps through a read error. The gene calls are TRBV20-1 and TRBJ2-5; D might be TRBD2 (5 bases). The J call is in doubt because the DNA end fits TRBJ2-7 better. The CDR3 has 16 residues. Germline CDR1 DFQATT, CDR2 SNEGSKA (reference sequence). The CDR3 sequence is CNANTLPGLASYEQYF. CDR3 nucleotides: TGCAATGCTAATACACTTCCGGGATTGGCATCCTACGAGCAGTACTTC.

Only a few counts were recorded for this clonotype. The chain is built from TRBV27 and TRBJ2-1, with 7 positions matching TRBD2. This CDR3 contains 15 residues. V gave up 0 bases and J gave up 3 bases; unmatched junction bases: 2. Germline-derived CDR1 and CDR2 are MNHEY and SMNVEV (reference sequence). Here the CDR3 DNA reads TGTGCCAGCAGTTTATCGGGGAGGGACTACAATGAGCAGTTCTTC. It encodes CASSLSGRDYNEQFF.

For this clonotype: This clone may be a read error of a much larger clone one base away. This chain uses TRBV18 with TRBJ2-5, with D possibly matching TRBD2 (6 bases). The CDR3 contains 15 residues. The germline V and J ends were trimmed by 3 bases and 11 bases, with 22 bases remaining between them. Germline V gene data show CDR1 as KGHSH and CDR2 as LQKENI. This CDR3 reads CASSPGTGTPGKQYF. In DNA, the CDR3 is TGTGCCAGCTCACCGGGGACGGGGACTCCGGGGAAGCAGTACTTC.

This clonotype has a handful of counts. The chain recombines TRBV3-1 with TRBJ2-1; no clear D gene. Germline V gene lookup returns CDR1 LGHDT and CDR2 YNNKEL (reference sequence). Trimming stripped 1 base from V and 6 bases from J, with 10 bases between. This CDR3 region has 14 residues. DNA of the CDR3: TGTGCCAGCAGCCAAGCCGGGCACGGCAATGAGCAGTTCTTC. Protein product: CASSQAGHGNEQFF.

This clonotype showed up many times. This chain links TRBV27 with TRBJ1-2; the D gene is possibly TRBD1 (6 bases). V dropped 6 bases and J dropped 4 bases, with 12 bases sitting between them. The CDR3 has 13 residues. The V gene's germline CDR1 is MNHEY and CDR2 SMNVEV (reference sequence). This chain's CDR3 is CASSYGQSYGYTF. The CDR3 DNA reads TGTGCCAGCAGCTATGGACAGTCCTATGGCTACACCTTC.

A word on this clonotype: Its ends do not fully match the called genes, so a read error is possible. This chain joins TRBV7-8 and TRBJ2-5; no definite D call. From germline, CDR1 is SGHVS and CDR2 FQNEAQ. CDR3 size: 12 residues. The CDR3 nucleotides read TGTGCCAGCAGTTTAGATGTCGAGCAAAAGTACTTC. Residues: CASSLDVEQKYF. Full variable domain (remainder filled in from reference TRBV7-8 and TRBJ2-5): GAGVSQSPRYKVAKRGQDVALRCDPISGHVSLFWYQQALGQGPEFLTYFQNEAQLDKSGLPSDRFFAERPEGSVSTLKIQRTQQEDSAVYLCASSLDVEQKYFGPGTRLLVL.

This clonotype has just a few counts. The chain joins TRBV20-1 to TRBJ2-7; 7 positions match TRBD2. CDR3 length: 15 residues. Losses at the gene ends were 0 bases for V and 0 bases for J; bases not matched to a gene: 5. Germline V CDR1 and CDR2: DFQATT, SNEGSKA (reference sequence). CDR3 amino acids: CSARDWEGNSYEQYF. CDR3 sequence (DNA): TGCAGTGCTAGAGATTGGGAGGGAAACTCCTACGAGCAGTACTTC.

This clonotype was observed many times. The rearrangement links TRBV11-1 to TRBJ2-3; 8 positions agree with TRBD1. Germline V gene data show CDR1 as SGHAT and CDR2 as FQDESV (reference sequence). CDR3 length equals 15 residues. With V trimmed by 6 bases and J by 2 bases, 7 bases remained unmatched. CDR3 region: CASRAGQGNTDTQYF. The CDR3, as DNA: TGTGCCAGCAGAGCCGGACAGGGCAACACAGATACGCAGTATTTT.

The CDR3 reads CSALDYGDRGGANVLTF. In nucleotides, the CDR3 is TGCAGCGCACTGGACTACGGGGACCGGGGGGGGGCCAACGTCCTGACTTTC. This sequence joins TRBV29-1 and TRBJ2-6; tentatively, D is TRBD2 (6 bases). The CDR3 runs 17 residues. From germline, CDR1 is SQVTM and CDR2 ANQGSEA. Trimming took 7 bases from V and 4 from J, leaving 23 bases between them.

V usage is TRBV5-1 and J usage is TRBJ2-6; a weak D match, TRBD2 (5 bases). Trimming left V 4 bases short and J 0 bases short, with 8 bases between. CDR1 SGHRS and CDR2 YFSETQ come from the germline V gene. The CDR3 has 15 residues. The CDR3 bases are TGCGCCAGCAGCGAGGGCAGCTCTGGGGCCAACGTCCTGACTTTC. Protein product: CASSEGSSGANVLTF.

This clonotype was seen a handful of times. The V call is TRBV6-6, the J call TRBJ2-1, with 8 bases matching TRBD2. V was clipped by 0 bases and J by 3 bases; unmatched bases: 7. The CDR3 is made up of 17 amino acids. CDR1 and CDR2 from the germline V gene are MNHNY and SVGAGI (reference sequence). The CDR3 DNA reads as TGTGCCAGCAGTTACTCGGGACGAGCGGGGGTCTACAATGAGCAGTTCTTC. Its protein is CASSYSGRAGVYNEQFF.

The chain employs TRBV20-1 and TRBJ2-5, with 12 nucleotides matching TRBD2. The CDR3 is made up of 16 amino acids. In germline, CDR1 is DFQATT, CDR2 SNEGSKA (reference sequence). Trimming removed 4 bases from V and 5 bases from J; junction bases left unmatched: 11. CDR3 nucleotide sequence: TGCAGTGCTAACAGGGCTAGCGGGGGGGCAAGGGAGACCCAGTACTTC. This sequence encodes CSANRASGGARETQYF.

This clonotype has ten or more counts. The chain couples TRBV7-9 to TRBJ2-7; no firm D call. Trimming pared 5 bases from V and 0 bases from J, leaving 11 bases between. This CDR3 has 14 residues. Germline assignment: CDR1 SEHNR and CDR2 FQNEAQ (reference sequence). The CDR3 sequence is CASSTQETSYEQYF. CDR3 DNA: TGTGCCAGCAGCACACAAGAGACCTCCTACGAGCAGTACTTC.

At least ten counts were recorded for this clonotype. The chain has TRBV20-1 and TRBJ2-7; perhaps TRBD1 as D (5 bases). V was shortened by 2 bases and J by 7 bases, with 18 bases between the two germline ends. The CDR3 runs to 14 residues. Germline CDR1 reads DFQATT; CDR2 reads SNEGSKA (reference sequence). For the CDR3, the DNA is TGCAGTGCTAGACCATTCCAGGGATCAGGAGAGCAGTACTTC. It translates to CSARPFQGSGEQYF.

DNA of the CDR3: TGTGCCAGCAGTTTACGGGACGTAGCCAAAAACATTCAGTACTTC. Encoded protein: CASSLRDVAKNIQYF. The chain uses TRBV12-3 or TRBV12-4 and TRBJ2-4; D is possibly TRBD1 or TRBD2 (5 bases each). The CDR3 contains 15 residues. V was shortened by 2 bases and J by 0 bases, with 8 bases between the two germline ends.

This clonotype has a handful of counts. The chain's CDR3 is CSVAGSYQETQYF. Here the CDR3 DNA reads TGCAGCGTTGCGGGATCTTACCAAGAGACCCAGTACTTC. V is TRBV29-1 and J is TRBJ2-5; possibly TRBD2 for D (5 bases). The CDR3 loop spans 13 amino acids. V was clipped by 4 bases and J by 0 bases, with 9 bases between them. Germline CDR1 SQVTM, CDR2 ANQGSEA.

This clonotype has just a few counts. The chain carries TRBV6-2 or TRBV6-3 and TRBJ1-5; no reliable D call. V lost 2 bases, J lost 0 bases, and 11 bases lay in between. CDR1 is MNHEY and CDR2 is SVGEGT in the germline V gene. The CDR3 is 16 amino acids. CDR3 sequence: CASSYAVRTSNQPQHF. Written as DNA, the CDR3 is TGTGCCAGCAGTTACGCCGTCCGAACTAGCAATCAGCCCCAGCATTTT.